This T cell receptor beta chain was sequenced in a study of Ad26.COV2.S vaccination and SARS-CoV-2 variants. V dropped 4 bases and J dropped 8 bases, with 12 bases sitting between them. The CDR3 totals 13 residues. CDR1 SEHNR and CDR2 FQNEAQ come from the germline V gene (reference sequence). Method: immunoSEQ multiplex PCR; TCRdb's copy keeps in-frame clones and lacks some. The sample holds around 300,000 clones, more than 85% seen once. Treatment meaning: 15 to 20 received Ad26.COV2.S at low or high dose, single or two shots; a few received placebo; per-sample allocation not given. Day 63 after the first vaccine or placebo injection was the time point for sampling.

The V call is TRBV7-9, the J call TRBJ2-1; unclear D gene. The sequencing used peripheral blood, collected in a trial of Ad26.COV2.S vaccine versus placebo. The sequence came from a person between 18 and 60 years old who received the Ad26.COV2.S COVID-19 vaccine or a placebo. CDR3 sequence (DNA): TGTGCCAGCAGCTCATCCATTCGGTATGAGCAGTTCTTC. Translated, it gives CASSSSIRYEQFF.